This T cell receptor (beta chain) was sequenced in a study of OX40 agonist ivuxolimab in advanced cancers. A note on the overall study: The costimulatory receptor OX40 (CD134) was targeted by ivuxolimab, a fully human IgG2 agonistic monoclonal antibody. The paper covers the monotherapy dose-escalation part of the phase I ivuxolimab trial, which included N ≈ 50 patients. Of the roughly 52 dose-escalation patients, hepatocellular carcinoma was present in approximately 20, melanoma in roughly 15, renal cell carcinoma in 9 and head and neck cancer in 9. Peripheral TCRbeta sequencing aimed to test whether ivuxolimab altered TCR sequence diversity and caused clonal T-cell expansion. Intravenous ivuxolimab was administered to patients every 2 weeks at six dose levels: 0.01, 0.1, 0.3, 1.5, 3 and 10 mg/kg. Partial responses occurred in three dose-escalation patients: two with cutaneous melanoma and one with hepatocellular carcinoma. A male proportion of roughly 85% and a mean age of 60 years, ranging from 23 to 79, were recorded for the dose-escalation cohort. Patients were allowed to have had prior anti-PD-1, anti-PD-L1 or anti-CTLA-4 therapy, and 40% of the dose-escalation patients had been treated with checkpoint inhibitors. Study-wide conclusions, independent of this receptor: In partial responders in the 0.1-3.0 mg/kg groups, normalized peripheral clonal expansion was found to be among the lowest, especially among CD8+ T cells. Antigen specificity was not determined for the clonally expanded peripheral T cells. On average, CD8+ T cells showed more expanded clones than CD4+ T cells after ivuxolimab. Low levels of normalized T-cell clonal expansion were also shown by some nonresponding patients. At doses of 0.1 to 3.0 mg/kg, clonal expansion of both CD4+ and CD8+ blood T cells was observed from baseline to week 6.

The trial excluded patients who had a history of autoimmune disease or who were on systemic immunosuppression. In every dose cohort, peripheral blood was drawn for TCR sequencing at baseline, cycle 4 day 1, and cycle 7 day 1. The samples were drawn from a first-in-human, open-label, multicenter phase I dose-escalation trial of ivuxolimab. The trial enrolled adults with locally advanced or metastatic head and neck squamous cell, hepatocellular, melanoma or renal cell carcinoma. Before TCR sequencing, CD4+ and CD8+ T cells were separately sorted from peripheral blood. Genomic DNA was extracted from sorted cells for sequencing of the TCRbeta CDR3 region. TCRbeta CDR3 regions were sequenced using the immunoSEQ Assay. TCRdb took this table from immuneACCESS and kept in-frame rearrangements with V and J called. Such tables lack part of the clones; where checked against another copy, unresolved V genes explain under half of the gap, and the rest is unexplained. This sample has tens of thousands of clones in its table, and roughly 87% of those were observed once. The ten largest account for 2.8% of the sample.

A note on this clone: Its antigen has not been determined. No much larger clone is present one base from it, and per-base qualities are unavailable.

This TCR was sampled from an adult with an advanced solid tumor such as melanoma, head and neck, liver or kidney cancer. The sample consisted of CD4+ or CD8+ T cells sorted from blood, taken in a trial of the OX40 agonist ivuxolimab.

The CDR3 has the sequence CAISESGGGGDTQYF. The sequence in DNA is TGTGCCATCAGTGAGTCAGGGGGAGGAGGAGATACGCAGTATTTT. The receptor chain draws on TRBV10-3 and TRBJ2-3, with the D call perhaps TRBD1 or TRBD2, as 6 bases match in each case. Per the germline V gene, ENHRY is the CDR1 and SYGVKD is the CDR2. V lost 0 bases and J lost 5 bases; the stretch between them is 12 bases long. Inclusive of the bounding cysteine and phenylalanine, the CDR3 is 15 residues long. Only the CDR3 DNA stays, 45 bases, in frame from base 1.